This T cell receptor beta chain derives from a study of blood T cell repertoires in COVID-19. Study overall: Acute-phase and convalescent COVID-19 samples originated in the United States, Italy and Spain. T cells, B-cell-depleted T cells, or PBMCs supplied cDNA or gDNA.

This CDR3 contains 12 residues. The V end was cut by 6 bases, the J end by 6 bases, with 8 bases between. CDR1 and CDR2 from the germline V gene are KGHSH and LQKENI. In the original workflow: Amplification of reference gene primers provided the estimated nucleated cell counts. Only in-frame clones appear in the TCRdb table, and some are missing; sequencing was by immunoSEQ multiplex PCR. V and J calls and clone size are those listed in that table; D and trimming were worked out from the DNA. The repertoire has about 120,000 clones, 85% to 90% of them found once; the top ten carry approximately 30%. The sequence was collected from a man aged 70-80 years with active or convalescent COVID-19. V gene TRBV18 combines with J gene TRBJ2-2; perhaps TRBD2 as D (6 bases). Input material: peripheral blood. The DNA of the CDR3 is TGTGCCAGCTCCCCGGGGGCCGGGGAGCTGTTTTTT. Its translation: CASSPGAGELFF.